This TCR beta chain was identified during a study of control samples from healthy donors and cancer patients. Sequencing was performed with immunoSEQ multiplex PCR; in TCRdb, only in-frame clones are kept and a portion is missing. Of 150,000 or so clones listed, just under 95% are singletons. Trimming took 8 bases from V and 0 from J; bases not matched to a gene: 6. CDR1 is MNHEY, CDR2 SVGAGI, per germline. The CDR3 length is 15 residues. The V gene is TRBV6-5, the J gene TRBJ2-1; 8 bases agree with TRBD2. The material sequenced was blood. This TCR was recovered from a man younger than 30 in good health. DNA for the CDR3: TGTGCCAGCGCCCGGAGCGGGAGCTCCTACAATGAGCAGTTCTTC. Translating gives CASARSGSSYNEQFF.